This record looks at one T cell receptor (beta chain) sequence and its context. Its target is not known. These data belong to a study of identifying expanded T cells in peripheral blood. Points from the study as a whole: Across healthy donors, higher total template counts meant significantly greater approximately 2-week count variance. About 1.2 clones differed between technical replicates, versus 16.4 and 19 over time.

Trimming removed 6 bases from V and 5 bases from J, with 13 bases in between. This CDR3 is 12 amino acids long. Germline V gene data show CDR1 as SQVTM and CDR2 as ANQGSEA. Sequenced by immunoSEQ multiplex PCR; TCRdb stores in-frame clones only, minus some. The data hold 90,000 or so clones, with around nine tenths observed a single time. The sequence was collected from a person aged 18 to 75 in good health. This chain joins TRBV29-1 and TRBJ1-2; no clear D. The sequenced material came from blood. CDR3 sequence reads: CSVATGRYGYTF. CDR3 nucleotides: TGCAGCGTCGCGACCGGGAGGTATGGCTACACCTTC.